The 13 T cell receptor delta chains in this list originate from one sample, sequenced in a study of gamma-delta T cells after stem cell transplantation. TCRdb re-analyzed the RT-PCR reads via CATT. The repertoire holds approximately 2,900 delta-chain clones, with 25% to 35% as singletons. The sequenced sample consisted of gamma-delta T cells. The receptor set was obtained from a human donor. It is not recorded whose cells these are; they may come from a transplant donor.

Comment on this clone: A much larger clone lies a single base off, so this may be a read error. Additional DNA sequences in this sample encode the identical CDR3. The rearrangement uses TRDV2 and TRDJ3; TRDD3 agrees at 10 bases. This CDR3 is built from 21 residues. CDR1 is GEAIGNYY and CDR2 is EKD in the germline V gene. The CDR3 DNA follows: TGTGCCTGTGACACTCTGGGGGATATCCACCAAAGCTCCTGGGACACCCGGCAGATGTTTTTC. Its translation is CACDTLGDIHQSSWDTRQMFF.

This clone was picked up a small number of times. Since a much larger clone is just one base distant, this may be a read error. The chain employs TRDV2 and TRDJ1, with 13 bases identical to TRDD3. J was trimmed by 13 bases and V by 0 bases; bases with no gene match: 10. Germline V gives CDR1 GEAIGNYY, CDR2 EKD. This CDR3 has 15 residues. CDR3 nucleotides: TGTGCCTGTGACACCCTTACTGGGGGATACGCATACCCCATCTTT. Translated, it gives CACDTLTGGYAYPIF.

Remarks on this clone: A read error may explain this, as a much larger clone is one base away. The same CDR3 is also encoded by other DNA sequences in this sample. The chain carries TRDV2 and TRDJ3, with 12 bases lining up with TRDD3. The CDR3 is 21 amino acids. Per the germline V gene, CDR1 is GEAIGNYY and CDR2 is EKD. The CDR3 is CACDTVLGDTHSSWDTRQMFF. In DNA form, the CDR3 reads TGTGCCTGTGACACCGTACTGGGGGATACTCATAGCTCCTGGGACACCCGGCAGATGTTTTTC.

Remarks on this clone: A much larger clone sits a single nucleotide away, making a read error possible. This rearrangement joins TRDV2 to TRDJ1; 12 bases are a match to TRDD3. The germline gives CDR1 GEAIGNYY, CDR2 EKD. The CDR3 has 17 amino acids. CDR3 DNA: TGTGCCTGTGACACTTTACTGGGGGATACTTACACCGATAAACCCATCTTT. This encodes CACDTLLGDTYTDKPIF.

The chain couples TRDV2 to TRDJ1; 8 bases align to TRDD3. CDR3 length equals 20 residues. After removal of 0 bases from V and 0 bases from J, the junction contained 17 bases not matched to a gene. Germline V lookup: CDR1 GEAIGNYY, CDR2 EKD. The CDR3 here is CACDTVGGLGDPFYTDKLIF. Written as DNA, the CDR3 is TGTGCCTGTGACACCGTTGGTGGGCTGGGGGACCCTTTTTACACCGATAAACTCATCTTT.

Regarding this clone: This likely came from a read error, as a far larger clone is one base away. The chain couples TRDV2 to TRDJ1; 10 nucleotides align to TRDD3. CDR1 GEAIGNYY and CDR2 EKD come from the germline V gene. Germline trimming cut 3 bases from V and 4 bases from J; bases unmatched to any gene: 22. The CDR3 covers 20 residues. This CDR3 reads CACDPLVPELGDKGIDKLIF. CDR3 coding DNA: TGTGCCTGTGACCCATTGGTCCCTGAGCTGGGGGATAAGGGCATCGATAAACTCATCTTT.

Turning to this clone: A far larger clone is a single base away, which makes a read error likely. The genes are TRDV2 and TRDJ1, with 8 bases aligning to TRDD3. CDR1 and CDR2 from the germline V gene are GEAIGNYY and EKD. The CDR3 runs 20 residues. The junction had 21 bases not matched to a gene; V was cut back by 4 bases and J by 0 bases. The CDR3 DNA follows: TGTGCCTGTGATATTATGACTGGGGGCCCACCGCGTAGGTACACCGATAAACTCATCTTT. This gives the protein CACDIMTGGPPRRYTDKLIF.

This clone is medium-sized (0.01 to 0.1%) by share. This chain joins TRDV2 and TRDJ1; a weak D match, TRDD3 (6 bases). The CDR3 is 19 amino acids. Trimming cost V 1 base and J 0 bases, with 23 bases left between them. Germline CDR1 GEAIGNYY, CDR2 EKD. The CDR3 protein is CACDTVWGHGSLYTDKLIF. The CDR3 DNA is TGTGCCTGTGACACGGTATGGGGGCATGGGAGTTTGTACACCGATAAACTCATCTTT.

This chain's CDR3 is CACDPLGDHTDKLIF. As DNA, the CDR3 is TGTGCCTGTGACCCATTGGGGGACCACACCGATAAACTCATCTTT. The chain combines TRDV2 with TRDJ1; 7 bases fit TRDD3. After removal of 3 bases from V and 0 bases from J, the junction contained 6 bases not matched to a gene. The CDR3 totals 15 residues. CDR1 GEAIGNYY and CDR2 EKD come from the germline V gene.

This rearrangement joins TRDV2 to TRDJ1; TRDD3 matches 13 bases. This CDR3 is 21 amino acids long. From germline, CDR1 is GEAIGNYY and CDR2 EKD. With 0 bases clipped from V and 3 bases from J, the junction kept 18 bases outside the gene matches. The CDR3 protein is CACDTMVLGDTRWVGPDKLIF. The CDR3 nucleotides are TGTGCCTGTGACACCATGGTACTGGGGGATACGCGATGGGTGGGGCCCGATAAACTCATCTTT.

Details on this clone: A much larger clone lies one base from this, so it may be a read error. The sample has other DNA sequences that encode this CDR3 too. The chain carries TRDV2 and TRDJ1; 12 nucleotides match TRDD3. Germline CDR1 GEAIGNYY, CDR2 EKD. The CDR3 has 17 residues. The CDR3 region is CACDTLLGDTGPDKLIF. The CDR3 nucleotides are TGTGCCTGCGACACTCTACTGGGGGATACTGGCCCCGATAAACTCATCTTT.

As regards this clone: TCRdb assigns this DNA the protein of a much larger clone, which departs from its translation at residue 12; this likely reflects a read error, and the protein shown comes from translating the DNA. The chain recombines TRDV2 with TRDJ3; D remains ambiguous. The CDR3 has 18 residues. CDR1 GEAIGNYY and CDR2 EKD come from the germline V gene. The CDR3: CACDQVTLGSWNTRQMFF. The CDR3, as DNA: TGTGCCTGTGACCAAGTTACCTTGGGCTCCTGGAACACCCGACAGATGTTTTTC.

Within the sample, this clone is large. The chain combines TRDV2 with TRDJ1; 8 bases align to TRDD3. Germline CDR1 GEAIGNYY, CDR2 EKD. V lost 4 bases to trimming and J lost 4 bases; unmatched junction nucleotides: 19. The CDR3 is made up of 18 amino acids. DNA for the CDR3: TGTGCCTGTGAACGGTTGTCTGGGGGACGACATTTAAACGATAAACTCATCTTT. This gives the protein CACERLSGGRHLNDKLIF.